These T cell receptor beta chains were read from a single sample in a study of PD-1 blockade in classical Hodgkin lymphoma. Data came from immunoSEQ multiplex PCR; TCRdb stores just in-frame clones and leaves some out. The sample yields tens of thousands of clones, around three quarters seen once. The sequenced sample was peripheral blood mononuclear cells (PBMCs), obtained before the fourth cycle of nivolumab. The receptors originated from a human donor with classical Hodgkin lymphoma. CDR3s include the opening cysteine and the closing phenylalanine or tryptophan. The D gene is left open where the match is weak.

V gene: TRBV27
D gene: .
J gene: TRBJ2-7
CDR3 protein: CASSAGFERVYEQYF
CDR3 DNA: TGTGCCAGCAGTGCGGGATTCGAGAGGGTCTACGAGCAGTACTTC

V gene: TRBV13
D gene: TRBD1
J gene: TRBJ2-7
CDR3 protein: CASSFSDRDSEQYF
CDR3 DNA: TGTGCCAGCAGCTTTTCAGACAGGGATAGCGAGCAGTACTTC

V gene: TRBV14
D gene: .
J gene: TRBJ2-1
CDR3 protein: CASRHDQTNEQFF
CDR3 DNA: TGTGCCAGCAGGCACGACCAGACCAATGAGCAGTTCTTC

V gene: TRBV7-6
D gene: TRBD1
J gene: TRBJ2-2
CDR3 protein: CASSSTGGYTGELFF
CDR3 DNA: TGTGCCAGCAGCTCGACAGGGGGGTACACCGGGGAGCTGTTTTTT

V gene: TRBV27
D gene: .
J gene: TRBJ2-7
CDR3 protein: CASSWRGGEQYF
CDR3 DNA: TGTGCCAGCAGTTGGCGGGGTGGCGAGCAGTACTTC

V gene: TRBV18
D gene: TRBD2
J gene: TRBJ2-2
CDR3 protein: CASSPGIAGNTGELFF
CDR3 DNA: TGTGCCAGCTCCCCGGGGATAGCGGGAAACACCGGGGAGCTGTTTTTT

V gene: TRBV6-1
D gene: .
J gene: TRBJ2-7
CDR3 protein: CASSSGPSYEQYF
CDR3 DNA: TGTGCCAGCAGCTCCGGGCCAAGCTACGAGCAGTACTTC

V gene: TRBV6-5
D gene: TRBD1
J gene: TRBJ1-4
CDR3 protein: CASSPDRVSEKLFF
CDR3 DNA: TGTGCCAGCAGCCCCGACAGGGTCTCTGAAAAACTGTTTTTT

V gene: TRBV7-6
D gene: .
J gene: TRBJ2-2
CDR3 protein: CASSLAASATGELFF
CDR3 DNA: TGTGCCAGCAGCTTAGCTGCCAGCGCCACCGGGGAGCTGTTTTTT

V gene: TRBV11-1
D gene: TRBD2
J gene: TRBJ2-1
CDR3 protein: CASSLREWWLSEQFF
CDR3 DNA: TGTGCCAGCAGCTTGCGGGAGTGGTGGCTTAGTGAGCAGTTCTTC